This T cell receptor (beta chain) was recorded in a study of molecular identifiers for immune sequencing clone quantification. Study-wide findings and caveats: Clones that exceeded 20 RNA copies held over 97% of effector molecules, yet under 1% in naive cells.

TCRdb processed the PCR reads anew with MiXCR; each CDR3 protein has one entry. The table has approximately 20,000 distinct CDR3 sequences, about 21% seen once. Germline V lookup: CDR1 SNHLY, CDR2 FYNNEI. Trimming shortened V by 11 bases and J by 0 bases, and 13 bases separated the two germline ends. This CDR3 is built from 13 residues. The sample holds many counts of this clonotype. Its antigen is still unknown. Sequencing was done on a sample of naive CD8+ T cells from blood, with Jurkat cell RNA spiked in. Subset of the sample: FACS-sorted CD8+CD4-CCR7+CD45RA+ naive T cells. The sequence came from a human donor in good health. Some libraries in this study had Jurkat cell RNA spiked in. The chain is built from TRBV2 and TRBJ1-1; D is unresolved. CDR3: CAGIEQMNTEAFF. CDR3 nucleotide sequence: TGTGCCGGAATTGAACAGATGAACACTGAAGCTTTCTTT.